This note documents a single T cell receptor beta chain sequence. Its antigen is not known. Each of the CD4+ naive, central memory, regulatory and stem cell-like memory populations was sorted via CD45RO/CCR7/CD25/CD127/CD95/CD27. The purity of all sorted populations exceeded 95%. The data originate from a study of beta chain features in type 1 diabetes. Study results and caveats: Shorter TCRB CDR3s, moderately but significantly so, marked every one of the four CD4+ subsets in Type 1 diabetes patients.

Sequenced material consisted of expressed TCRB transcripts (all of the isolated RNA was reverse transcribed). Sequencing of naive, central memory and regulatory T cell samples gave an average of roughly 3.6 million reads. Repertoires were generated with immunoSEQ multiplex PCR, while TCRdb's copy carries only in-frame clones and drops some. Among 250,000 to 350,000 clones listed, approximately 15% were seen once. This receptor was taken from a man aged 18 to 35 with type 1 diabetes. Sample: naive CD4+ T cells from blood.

This CDR3 is CASSWAFEGNEQFF. CDR3 in DNA: TGCGCCAGCAGCTGGGCTTTCGAGGGCAATGAGCAGTTCTTC. This chain links TRBV5-1 with TRBJ2-1, with a weak D call TRBD2 (5 bases). V shed 3 bases and J shed 6 bases, with 13 bases lying between them. The CDR3 loop spans 14 amino acids. Germline CDR1 and CDR2: SGHRS and YFSETQ. Complete variable domain (other parts from reference TRBV5-1 and TRBJ2-1): KAGVTQTPRYLIKTRGQQVTLSCSPISGHRSVSWYQQTPGQGLQFLFEYFSETQRNKGNFPGRFSGRQFSNSRSEMNVSTLELGDSALYLCASSWAFEGNEQFFGPGTRLTVL.